Below, 13 T cell receptor beta chains from the same sample are listed, as sequenced in a study of T cells in Graves' hyperthyroidism and ophthalmopathy. RNA transcripts served as the template for amplifying TCR beta CDR3 regions. Initially, a first-round RT-PCR of the TCR CDR3 employed the HTBI primer set. TCRdb reprocessed the multiplex PCR reads via MiXCR and lists one record per CDR3 protein. The repertoire includes 480,000 or so distinct CDR3 sequences, roughly 45% of them detected once, and about 45% sits in the top ten. The source material was peripheral blood or thyroid tissue (not recorded which). The receptor set was obtained from an adult woman with Graves' disease, either hyperthyroidism or ophthalmopathy (not recorded which).

This chain joins TRBV5-6 and TRBJ2-5, with D maybe TRBD1 (6 bases). Germline lookup yields CDR1 SGHDT and CDR2 YYEEEE. Trimming cost V 4 bases and J 0 bases, with 7 bases left between them. The CDR3 covers 13 residues. CDR3: CASSDRYQETQYF. CDR3 sequence (DNA): TGTGCCAGCAGCGACAGGTACCAAGAGACCCAGTACTTC.

CDR3 nucleotide sequence: TGTGCCAGCAGAAGGGGATCGGTTCCTGGCTACACCTTC. Translated, it gives CASRRGSVPGYTF. This chain links TRBV10-3 with TRBJ1-2; possible D gene TRBD1, 5 bases. The germline V gene encodes CDR1 ENHRY and CDR2 SYGVKD. The CDR3 has 13 residues. Deletions cut 10 bases from V and 7 bases from J, with 19 bases between.

The rearrangement uses TRBV7-3 and TRBJ2-5; D call uncertain. The CDR3 is 13 residues long. V was cut by 4 bases and J by 9 bases, with 15 bases left in between. Germline V CDR1 and CDR2: SGHTA, FQGTGA. The CDR3 protein is CASSSGVGMAQYF. CDR3 in DNA: TGTGCCAGCAGCTCTGGGGTAGGGATGGCCCAGTACTTC.

Many counts were recorded for this clonotype. V is TRBV20-1 and J is TRBJ1-5; D is uncertain. The V end was cut by 5 bases, the J end by 4 bases, with 9 bases between. The CDR3 contains 12 residues. Germline V gene data show CDR1 as DFQATT and CDR2 as SNEGSKA (reference sequence). The CDR3 DNA reads as TGCAGTGCTTCACAGAGTAATCAGCCCCAGCATTTT. Translating it yields CSASQSNQPQHF.

This chain connects TRBV6-5 to TRBJ1-1; no clear D gene. Germline CDR1 and CDR2: MNHEY and SVGAGI. The CDR3 runs to 12 residues. V was shortened by 6 bases and J by 7 bases, with 12 bases between the two germline ends. The CDR3 here is CASRTGVNEAFF. The DNA of the CDR3 is TGTGCCAGCAGAACCGGGGTGAATGAAGCTTTCTTT.

J is TRBJ1-4 and V is TRBV2; 7 bases agree with TRBD1. With 2 bases clipped from V and 8 bases from J, the junction kept 8 bases outside the gene matches. The CDR3 is made up of 15 amino acids. In germline, CDR1 is SNHLY, CDR2 FYNNEI. The DNA of the CDR3 is TGTGCCAGCAGTGAATATCCAGGGGGAATGGAAAAACTGTTTTTT. It translates to CASSEYPGGMEKLFF.

The V and J genes are TRBV29-1 and TRBJ2-7, with D possibly called TRBD1 or TRBD2 (5 bases each). There are 13 residues in the CDR3. CDR1 and CDR2 (germline): SQVTM, ANQGSEA. Trimming pared 5 bases from V and 4 bases from J, leaving 15 bases between. CDR3 amino acids: CSVTRDDWYEQYF. As DNA, the CDR3 is TGCAGCGTTACCCGGGACGACTGGTACGAGCAGTACTTC.

This clonotype appeared many times. The CDR3 spells CSARGRQGAGNTIYF. In DNA, the CDR3 is TGCAGTGCTAGAGGCCGACAGGGCGCTGGAAACACCATATATTTT. The chain uses TRBV20-1 and TRBJ1-3; the match to TRBD1 covers 7 bases. CDR3 length: 15 residues. In germline, CDR1 is DFQATT, CDR2 SNEGSKA (reference sequence). Trimming took 1 base from V and 2 from J; bases not matched to a gene: 5.

This clonotype was counted many times. The chain carries TRBV5-1 and TRBJ2-2; the match to TRBD2 covers 11 bases. Germline CDR1 and CDR2: SGHRS and YFSETQ. V dropped 3 bases and J dropped 4; count of bases not matched to a gene: 5. The CDR3 consists of 16 residues. CDR3 loop: CASSSLAGVSTGELFF. The CDR3 DNA is TGCGCCAGCAGCTCACTAGCGGGAGTGAGCACCGGGGAGCTGTTTTTT.

V is TRBV10-3 and J is TRBJ2-7; D gene uncertain. Trimming took 7 bases from V and 3 from J, leaving 10 bases between them. Germline CDR1 reads ENHRY; CDR2 reads SYGVKD. The CDR3 runs to 12 residues. The CDR3 protein is CAITTQHYEQYF. The CDR3 DNA sequence: TGTGCCATCACGACACAGCACTACGAGCAGTACTTC.

This clonotype was detected only a few times. This chain connects TRBV25-1 to TRBJ1-1; D gene unclear. Trimming left V 2 bases short and J 7 bases short, with 20 bases between. Germline CDR1 is MGHDK and CDR2 is SYGVNS. The CDR3 is 16 amino acids. CDR3: CASSETQSREGNEAFF. CDR3 nucleotides: TGTGCCAGCAGTGAAACCCAGTCTCGAGAGGGCAATGAAGCTTTCTTT.

This clonotype was counted ten times or more. The chain is built from TRBV7-6 and TRBJ1-5, with no clear D. The CDR3 contains 14 residues. The germline CDR1 and CDR2 sequences are SGHVS and FNYEAQ. V was clipped by 1 base and J by 5 bases, with 9 bases between them. CDR3 in amino acids: CASSLGTFDQPQHF. In nucleotides, the CDR3 is TGTGCCAGCAGCTTAGGTACATTCGATCAGCCCCAGCATTTT. Combining the CDR3 with reference TRBV7-6 and TRBJ1-5 gives the whole variable domain GAGVSQSPRYKVTKRGQDVALRCDPISGHVSLYWYRQALGQGPEFLTYFNYEAQQDKSGLPNDRFSAERPEGSISTLTIQRTEQRDSAMYRCASSLGTFDQPQHFGDGTRLSIL.

This clonotype showed up many times. The V gene is TRBV7-2, the J gene TRBJ2-5; TRBD2 agrees at 13 bases. Germline V gene sequence: CDR1 SGHTA, CDR2 FQGNSA. With V trimmed by 0 bases and J by 5 bases, 6 bases remained unmatched. This CDR3 region has 17 residues. CDR3 in DNA: TGTGCCAGCAGCTTAGCACTAGCGGGAGGGCCTGGGGAGACCCAGTACTTC. Residues: CASSLALAGGPGETQYF.